This T cell receptor beta chain derives from a study of OX40 agonist ivuxolimab in advanced cancers. There are 17 residues in the CDR3. Trimming removed 3 bases at V and 4 bases at J, with 20 bases between. Germline assignment: CDR1 SGDLS and CDR2 YYNGEE. Details on this clone: As yet, its antigen is unknown.

Assay: immunoSEQ multiplex PCR; the TCRdb copy retains only in-frame clones and omits some. This table has around 98,000 clones, roughly 87% appearing once. Overall study findings and caveats: More expanded clones were found, on average, in CD8+ than in CD4+ T cells.

V gene TRBV9 combines with J gene TRBJ2-1; D tentatively reads TRBD1 or TRBD2 (5 bases each). This sequence was found in an adult with an advanced solid tumor such as melanoma, head and neck, liver or kidney cancer. This specimen consisted of CD4+ or CD8+ T cells sorted from blood, obtained in a trial of the OX40 agonist ivuxolimab. The CDR3 coding sequence is TGTGCCAGCAGCGCTCCCGGGGCAGCCCGGACTTACAATGAGCAGTTCTTC. Residues: CASSAPGAARTYNEQFF.